These 30 T cell receptor beta chains were sequenced from one sample in a study of blood T cell repertoires in COVID-19. Libraries were prepared by immunoSEQ multiplex PCR; TCRdb keeps only in-frame clonotypes and omits some of them. The sample has around 180,000 clones, around 87% seen once. Sequencing was performed on peripheral blood. The receptors originated from a man aged 40-49 years with active or convalescent COVID-19.

The V call is TRBV5-8, the J call TRBJ1-5; D call uncertain. CDR3 length: 16 amino acids. V lost 0 bases and J 0 bases, leaving 10 bases between the germline ends. Germline-derived CDR1 and CDR2 are SGHTS and YDEGEE. DNA for the CDR3: TGTGCCAGCAGCTTGGAGGTCGGAGATAGCAATCAGCCCCAGCATTTT. This gives the protein CASSLEVGDSNQPQHF.

The table lists this clone with a few counts. DNA for the CDR3: TGCGCCAGCAGCCAAGATATGGGGACAGGGTCACGCTATGGCTACACCTTC. Its translation is CASSQDMGTGSRYGYTF. This sequence joins TRBV4-1 and TRBJ1-2; 9 bases map to TRBD1. The V segment lost 0 bases and the J segment 4 bases; nucleotides outside the gene matches: 9. Germline-derived CDR1 and CDR2 are MGHRA and YSYEKL. CDR3 length equals 17 residues.

The rearrangement uses TRBV4-1 and TRBJ2-1, with a possible D match to TRBD1 (7 bases). The V gene lost 4 bases and the J gene lost 3 bases, with 19 bases spanning the gap. Germline loops: CDR1 MGHRA, CDR2 YSYEKL. CDR3 length equals 17 residues. CDR3 sequence reads: CASSLAMRQGGYNEQFF. CDR3 bases: TGCGCCAGCAGCCTCGCAATGAGACAGGGAGGCTACAATGAGCAGTTCTTC.

The table lists this clone with a count of one. The gene calls are TRBV19 and TRBJ1-2; 9 bases fit TRBD1. V gave up 10 bases and J gave up 4 bases; unmatched junction bases: 7. This CDR3 is built from 13 residues. Germline V CDR1 and CDR2: LNHDA, SQIVND (reference sequence). The CDR3 DNA is TGTGCCACCCTGGACAGGGGTTTCTATGGCTACACCTTC. This encodes CATLDRGFYGYTF.

This clone is a singleton in its sample. The V gene is TRBV27, the J gene TRBJ2-3; 8 bases map to TRBD1. Per germline, CDR1 MNHEY and CDR2 SMNVEV (reference sequence). The CDR3 has 14 residues. V trimming: 4 bases; J trimming: 6 bases; junction bases outside the gene matches: 6. The CDR3 bases are TGTGCCAGCAGTTGGACAGGGAAATACGATACGCAGTATTTT. The encoded protein is CASSWTGKYDTQYF.

This chain uses TRBV9 with TRBJ1-4, with 7 nucleotides matching TRBD1. CDR3 length: 17 amino acids. Unmatched junction bases numbered 10, after V lost 3 bases and J lost 2 bases. Germline V gene lookup returns CDR1 SGDLS and CDR2 YYNGEE. CDR3 sequence reads: CASSEYRGGATNEKLFF. For the CDR3, the DNA is TGTGCCAGCAGCGAGTACAGGGGCGGAGCCACTAATGAAAAACTGTTTTTT.

This chain uses TRBV10-2 with TRBJ1-2; D call uncertain. There are 15 residues in the CDR3. Trimming removed 3 bases at V and 7 bases at J, with 18 bases between. Germline CDR1 WSHSY, CDR2 SAAADI. The CDR3 coding sequence is TGCGCCAGCAGTGAAGTTTTGCGGTCCGGATTTGGCTACACCTTC. Protein sequence: CASSEVLRSGFGYTF.

This chain connects TRBV4-1 to TRBJ1-5; no clear D gene. Germline V gene sequence: CDR1 MGHRA, CDR2 YSYEKL. The CDR3 length is 13 residues. V shed 4 bases and J shed 3 bases, with 7 bases lying between them. The CDR3 nucleotides read TGCGCCAGCAGCCTTAGATCCAATCAGCCCCAGCATTTT. Its protein is CASSLRSNQPQHF.

The chain combines TRBV4-1 with TRBJ1-5, with D uncertain. Trimming pared 0 bases from V and 2 bases from J, leaving 11 bases between. The CDR3 is 16 amino acids. Germline V CDR1 and CDR2: MGHRA, YSYEKL. CDR3 residues: CASSQEQPLGNQPQHF. The DNA for the CDR3 is TGCGCCAGCAGCCAAGAACAGCCCTTGGGCAATCAGCCCCAGCATTTT.

This clone was seen just once. The chain recombines TRBV28 with TRBJ1-2; 8 nucleotides match TRBD1. CDR1 is MDHEN and CDR2 is SYDVKM in the germline V gene. V shed 7 bases, J shed 5 bases, and the junction held 6 bases outside the gene matches. This CDR3 is built from 13 residues. CDR3 nucleotide sequence: TGTGCCAGCACCCTTGACAGGGGATATGGCTACACCTTC. Translated, it gives CASTLDRGYGYTF.

The chain uses TRBV29-1 and TRBJ2-5; TRBD1 matches 8 bases. With V trimmed by 3 bases and J by 9 bases, 6 bases remained unmatched. Germline values: CDR1 SQVTM, CDR2 ANQGSEA. The CDR3 is 12 residues long. The chain's CDR3 is CSVEDRASAQYF. CDR3 DNA sequence: TGCAGCGTTGAGGACAGGGCTTCGGCCCAGTACTTC.

This clone was observed a handful of times. The gene calls are TRBV19 and TRBJ1-2; D unclear. V was trimmed by 0 bases and J by 7 bases, leaving 15 bases between them. CDR3 length: 15 amino acids. From germline, CDR1 is LNHDA and CDR2 SQIVND (reference sequence). The CDR3 nucleotides read TGTGCCAGTAGTATAGATACGGTGGCAGTAGCTGGCTACACCTTC. Its translation is CASSIDTVAVAGYTF.

The V gene is TRBV6-6, the J gene TRBJ1-2; 8 bases align to TRBD1. This CDR3 contains 13 residues. V trimming: 8 bases; J trimming: 8 bases; junction bases outside the gene matches: 10. CDR1 MNHNY and CDR2 SVGAGI come from the germline V gene (reference sequence). The CDR3 nucleotides are TGTGCCAGCGCGGGACAGGTCCCCTGGGGCTACACCTTC. Protein: CASAGQVPWGYTF.

The chain combines TRBV5-4 with TRBJ2-7, with D perhaps TRBD1 (6 bases). Per the germline V gene, CDR1 is SGHNT and CDR2 is YYREEE (reference sequence). V dropped 0 bases and J dropped 6 bases, with 16 bases sitting between them. The CDR3 totals 15 residues. The CDR3 region has the DNA TGTGCCAGCAGCTTGGGCAGGGGAACCTCCGGCGAGCAGTACTTC. The encoded protein is CASSLGRGTSGEQYF.

The chain carries TRBV19 and TRBJ2-6; 7 bases line up with TRBD2. V was pared by 4 bases and J by 0 bases, with 12 bases of the junction left unmatched. Germline-derived CDR1 and CDR2 are LNHDA and SQIVND (reference sequence). The length of the CDR3 is 19 residues. This CDR3 is CASSTTRGGPSSGANVLTF. In nucleotides, the CDR3 is TGTGCCAGTAGTACGACGCGGGGAGGGCCCAGCTCTGGGGCCAACGTCCTGACTTTC.

The chain employs TRBV2 and TRBJ1-2; no reliable D call. Germline CDR1 and CDR2: SNHLY and FYNNEI. The length of the CDR3 is 14 residues. V was pared by 3 bases and J by 3 bases, with 11 bases between. CDR3 nucleotides: TGTGCCAGCAGTGAGGGCGCCTGGGACTATGGCTACACCTTC. It specifies CASSEGAWDYGYTF.

This chain joins TRBV30 and TRBJ2-7; a weak D match, TRBD2 (6 bases). Germline V lookup: CDR1 GTSNPN, CDR2 SVGIG (reference sequence). V lost 7 bases to trimming and J lost 9 bases, with 22 bases between them. The CDR3 has 13 amino acids. The CDR3 DNA is TGTGCCTTTTCGGAGGGCCGGGACTTAGCGCAGTACTTC. Protein sequence: CAFSEGRDLAQYF.

The chain is built from TRBV6-1 and TRBJ1-5, with D hard to call. Looked up from germline, CDR1 is MNHNS and CDR2 is SASEGT. This CDR3 has 14 residues. Trimming took 1 base from V and 1 from J, leaving 5 bases between them. CDR3 in amino acids: CASSEGHSNQPQHF. CDR3 bases: TGTGCCAGCAGTGAAGGACACAGCAATCAGCCCCAGCATTTT.

This chain joins TRBV5-8 and TRBJ1-2, with D perhaps TRBD1 (6 bases). Trimming took off 0 bases at V and 9 bases at J, with 21 bases between the two ends. The CDR3 is 16 residues long. Per germline, CDR1 SGHTS and CDR2 YDEGEE. The CDR3 loop is CASSLAGGSSSTRYTF. The CDR3 bases are TGTGCCAGCAGCTTGGCGGGGGGCAGCAGCTCGACTCGCTACACCTTC.

The CDR3 bases are TGTGCCAGCAGCCCTATGCGACAGGGGTTGTTAATTAGGAATGAGCAGTTCTTC. It yields the protein CASSPMRQGLLIRNEQFF. V gene TRBV7-8 combines with J gene TRBJ2-1, with TRBD1 matching 8 bases. V lost 5 bases and J lost 7; bases outside the gene matches: 19. In germline, CDR1 is SGHVS, CDR2 FQNEAQ. The CDR3 spans 18 residues.

The chain carries TRBV13 and TRBJ1-1; D is possibly TRBD1 (6 bases). The V end was cut by 6 bases, the J end by 2 bases, with 10 bases between. This CDR3 is 13 amino acids long. Per the germline V gene, CDR1 is PRHDT and CDR2 is FYEKMQ (reference sequence). CDR3 in DNA: TGTGCCAGCAGGCTACAGGGAAACACTGAAGCTTTCTTT. Translating gives CASRLQGNTEAFF.

V is TRBV10-3 and J is TRBJ1-2; 8 positions match TRBD1. Per germline, CDR1 ENHRY and CDR2 SYGVKD. After removal of 2 bases from V and 2 bases from J, the junction contained 10 bases not matched to a gene. CDR3 length equals 17 residues. CDR3 sequence reads: CAISEPGPGTGNYGYTF. The CDR3, as DNA: TGTGCCATCAGTGAGCCAGGTCCCGGGACAGGAAACTATGGCTACACCTTC.

This rearrangement joins TRBV19 to TRBJ1-4, with TRBD1 identical over 9 bases. CDR1 is LNHDA, CDR2 SQIVND, per germline (reference sequence). The trim removed 6 bases at V and 3 bases at J, leaving 8 bases unmatched. The CDR3 runs 16 residues. DNA of the CDR3: TGTGCCAGTAGCCGGACAGGGGATAGGGCTAATGAAAAACTGTTTTTT. Amino acid sequence: CASSRTGDRANEKLFF.

This clone was seen a handful of times. V usage is TRBV7-9 and J usage is TRBJ2-7, with D possibly being TRBD2 (6 bases). Trimming removed 5 bases from V and 3 bases from J, with 8 bases in between. Germline V gene lookup returns CDR1 SEHNR and CDR2 FQNEAQ (reference sequence). The CDR3 totals 12 residues. The CDR3, as DNA: TGTGCCAGCAGCCCCGGGGGCTACGAGCAGTACTTC. Its protein is CASSPGGYEQYF. The full variable domain, in which reference TRBV7-9 and TRBJ2-7 provide the parts outside the CDR3, is DTGVSQNPRHKITKRGQNVTFRCDPISEHNRLYWYRQTLGQGPEFLTYFQNEAQLEKSRLLSDRFSAERPKGSFSTLEIQRTEQGDSAMYLCASSPGGYEQYFGPGTRLTVT.

This rearrangement joins TRBV6-5 to TRBJ1-1, with 7 bases lining up with TRBD1. V trimming: 5 bases; J trimming: 6 bases; junction bases outside the gene matches: 6. The CDR3 totals 13 residues. The V gene's germline CDR1 is MNHEY and CDR2 SVGAGI. CDR3 in amino acids: CASSLRGTAEAFF. The CDR3 DNA follows: TGTGCCAGCAGTCTAAGGGGGACAGCTGAAGCTTTCTTT.

The rearrangement uses TRBV2 and TRBJ1-1; D uncertain. The germline V gene has CDR1 SNHLY and CDR2 FYNNEI. Trimming pared 7 bases from V and 1 base from J, leaving 13 bases between. This CDR3 has 14 residues. The DNA of the CDR3 is TGTGCCAGCATTGTTGGGTCGGGGAACACTGAAGCTTTCTTT. Translated, it gives CASIVGSGNTEAFF.

This chain connects TRBV28 to TRBJ1-4; D remains ambiguous. Germline CDR1 reads MDHEN; CDR2 reads SYDVKM. The CDR3 runs to 13 residues. Here the CDR3 DNA reads TGTGCAATTTCATTTGCAACTAATGAAAAACTGTTTTTT. Its protein is CAISFATNEKLFF.

The J gene is TRBJ2-7, the V gene TRBV13, with 9 bases matching TRBD1. This CDR3 region has 15 residues. J gave up 2 bases and V 4 bases, and 6 bases lay outside the gene matches. CDR1 and CDR2 from the germline V gene are PRHDT and FYEKMQ (reference sequence). The CDR3 loop is CASSSEGQGTYEQYF. The DNA of the CDR3 is TGTGCCAGCAGCTCCGAAGGACAGGGGACCTACGAGCAGTACTTC.

The chain couples TRBV10-3 to TRBJ1-1, with 8 bases lining up with TRBD1. The CDR3 spans 13 residues. Germline V gene data show CDR1 as ENHRY and CDR2 as SYGVKD. The ends lost 9 bases at V and 7 bases at J; junction bases unmatched: 10. The CDR3 loop is CAIKDREEFEAFF. The DNA of the CDR3 is TGTGCCATTAAGGACAGGGAAGAATTTGAAGCTTTCTTT.

V is TRBV2 and J is TRBJ1-5; 7 bases line up with TRBD1. J lost 2 bases, V lost 5 bases, and 3 bases had no gene match. Germline CDR1 SNHLY, CDR2 FYNNEI. The CDR3 is made up of 14 amino acids. CDR3 DNA: TGTGCCAGCAGTTTCGACAGGGGCAATCAGCCCCAGCATTTT. Its protein product is CASSFDRGNQPQHF.